This T cell receptor (beta chain) was identified in a study of blood T cell repertoires in COVID-19. Study at large: COVID-19 samples from acute and convalescent phases originated in the United States, Italy and Spain. Sample material is recorded as cDNA or gDNA derived from T cells, B-cell-depleted T cells, or PBMCs.

The authors' processing: Reference gene primer amplification in the assay estimated nucleated cell counts. Method: immunoSEQ multiplex PCR; TCRdb's copy keeps in-frame clones and lacks some. V and J calls and clone size are given by that table; D and trimming were obtained from the DNA. The sample contains under 100,000 clones, around four fifths of which appear only once. The CDR3 covers 15 residues. CDR1 is SGHRS and CDR2 is YFSETQ in the germline V gene. Unmatched junction bases numbered 5, after V lost 4 bases and J lost 2 bases. The chain recombines TRBV5-1 with TRBJ2-2; 7 bases agree with TRBD1. The specimen sequenced was peripheral blood. The TCR comes from a man aged 45-65 years with acute or convalescent COVID-19. Here the CDR3 reads CASSPRDSNTGELFF. Written as DNA, the CDR3 is TGCGCCAGCAGCCCCCGGGACAGTAACACCGGGGAGCTGTTTTTT.